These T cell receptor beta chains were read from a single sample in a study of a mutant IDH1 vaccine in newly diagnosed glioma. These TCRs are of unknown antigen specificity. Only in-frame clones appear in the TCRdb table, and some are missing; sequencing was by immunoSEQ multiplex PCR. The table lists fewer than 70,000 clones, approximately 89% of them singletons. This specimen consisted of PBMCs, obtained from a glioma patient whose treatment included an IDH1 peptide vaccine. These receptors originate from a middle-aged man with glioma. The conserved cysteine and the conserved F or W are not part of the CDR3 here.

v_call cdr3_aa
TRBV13 ASSSSKRGLGSPLH
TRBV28 ASSFPGSQYEQY
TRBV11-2 ASSLDRETQY
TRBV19 ASSNLGGNQPQH
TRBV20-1 SARARGSQF
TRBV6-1 ASSGAGGPLRF
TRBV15 ATSRGGSLAKNIQY
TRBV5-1 ASSLAGRTISTDTQY
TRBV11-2 ASSLEINTEAF
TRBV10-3 AISDWDRREMNTEAF
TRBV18 ASSPVARGNMNTEAF
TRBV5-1 ASSLAGTSGTDTQY
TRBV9 ASSVSASGNTGELF
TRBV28 ASSSPTEGSTGELF
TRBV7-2 ASSLLGGQPQH
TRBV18 ASSPSPRDYNSPLH
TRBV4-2 ASSQSTDVNEKLF
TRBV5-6 ASSPGTGSREQY
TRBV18 ASSPSGQNQPQH
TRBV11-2 ASSLDSSGFNEQF
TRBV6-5 ASISSGNTGELF
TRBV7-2 ASSLALGRDTEAF
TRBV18 ASSPNQGPYEQY
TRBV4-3 ASSQATGTGGYEQY
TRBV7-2 ASSRQGAKDETQY
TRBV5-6 ASSLGQTYGYT
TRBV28 ASSRLLGGQWGTDTQY
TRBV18 ASSPRAAGPQH
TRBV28 ASSESYEQY
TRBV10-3 AISEGTDSGNTIY
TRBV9 ASSVGGRDQETQY
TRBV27 ASSFTGQPQH
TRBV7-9 ASSSRQGEFYGYT
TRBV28 ASSPRSHGELF
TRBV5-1 ASRTETGELF
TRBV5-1 ASSQQQDSYGYT
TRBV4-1 ASSQEDGNTEAF
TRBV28 ASRLEDSPLH
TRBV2 ASSEGVGRTQY
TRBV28 ASSPRQGYQPQH
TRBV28 ASSLNPGQGVHEQY
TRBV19 ASKRTSGSYEQY
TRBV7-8 ASHRGYYNEQF
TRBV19 ASSALAGGNNEQF
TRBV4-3 ASSQVAGEGTDTQY
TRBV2 ASSEGTVGNEQF
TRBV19 ASTTTGDTDTQY
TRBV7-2 ASSFSGFPADTIY
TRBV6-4 ASSDSASSGANVLT
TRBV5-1 ASSLEGQGNTIY
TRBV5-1 ASSLISVQNTEAF
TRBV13 ASSLGPGTGSYEQY
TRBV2 ASSGVDINQPQH